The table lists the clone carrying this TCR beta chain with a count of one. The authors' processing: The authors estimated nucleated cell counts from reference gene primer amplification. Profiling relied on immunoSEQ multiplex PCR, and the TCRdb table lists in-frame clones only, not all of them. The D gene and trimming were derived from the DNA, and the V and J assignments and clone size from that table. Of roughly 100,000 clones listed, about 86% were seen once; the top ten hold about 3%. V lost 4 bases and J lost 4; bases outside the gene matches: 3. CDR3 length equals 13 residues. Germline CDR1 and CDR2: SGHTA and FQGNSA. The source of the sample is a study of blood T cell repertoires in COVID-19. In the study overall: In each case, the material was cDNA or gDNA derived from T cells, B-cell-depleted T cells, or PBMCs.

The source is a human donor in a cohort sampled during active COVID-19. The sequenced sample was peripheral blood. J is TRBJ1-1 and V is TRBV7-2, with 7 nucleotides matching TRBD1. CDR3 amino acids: CASSWGQFTEAFF. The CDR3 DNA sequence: TGTGCCAGCAGCTGGGGACAGTTCACTGAAGCTTTCTTT.